This passage covers 16 T cell receptor beta chains from one sample sequenced in a study of T-cell memory formation after mild COVID-19. A single record per CDR3 protein comes from TCRdb applying MiXCR to the 5' RACE reads. The sample lists about 450,000 distinct CDR3 sequences, roughly a quarter occurring once. The sample taken for sequencing was PBMCs or a T cell subset sorted from them (not recorded which). The receptors here all came from an adult woman who had mild COVID-19 (a few samples of this study predate the infection). Cell type and time point are not known.

CDR3 in amino acids: CASRTGVDTGELFF. DNA for the CDR3: TGCGCCAGCAGGACAGGCGTTGACACCGGGGAGCTGTTTTTT. The chain joins TRBV5-1 to TRBJ2-2, with D perhaps matching TRBD1 (6 bases). The germline V gene encodes CDR1 SGHRS and CDR2 YFSETQ. Trimming shortened V by 5 bases and J by 3 bases, and 11 bases separated the two germline ends. The CDR3 covers 14 residues.

The chain has TRBV7-3 and TRBJ2-7; D might be TRBD1 or TRBD2, each matching 6 bases. The CDR3 runs to 13 residues. V lost 2 bases and J 6 bases, leaving 11 bases between the germline ends. Germline-derived CDR1 and CDR2 are SGHTA and FQGTGA. As DNA, the CDR3 is TGTGCCAGCAGCTTATCGGGGGCTACCGAGCAGTACTTC. It codes for CASSLSGATEQYF.

This clonotype turned up a few times. The rearrangement links TRBV5-1 to TRBJ2-6, with a weak D call TRBD2 (7 bases). V was trimmed by 0 bases and J by 0 bases, leaving 13 bases between them. CDR3 size: 18 residues. Germline V lookup: CDR1 SGHRS, CDR2 YFSETQ. CDR3 amino acids: CASSLGRGPISGANVLTF. CDR3 coding DNA: TGCGCCAGCAGCTTGGGGCGGGGGCCCATCTCTGGGGCCAACGTCCTGACTTTC.

The J gene is TRBJ2-7, the V gene TRBV24-1; D ambiguous. V lost 4 bases to trimming and J lost 9 bases, with 18 bases between them. Germline V lookup: CDR1 KGHDR, CDR2 SFDVKD. This CDR3 region has 14 residues. CDR3 region: CATSDQKNTMGQYF. As DNA, the CDR3 is TGTGCCACCAGTGACCAAAAGAACACGATGGGGCAGTACTTC.

The chain has TRBV7-9 and TRBJ1-1, with 12 bases that match TRBD1. Germline CDR1 is SEHNR and CDR2 is FQNEAQ (reference sequence). The trim removed 4 bases at V and 3 bases at J, leaving 9 bases unmatched. The CDR3 consists of 17 residues. The CDR3 DNA is TGTGCCAGCAGCTCCCGGGACAGGGGGCTGAGGGACACTGAAGCTTTCTTT. Translation gives CASSSRDRGLRDTEAFF.

This clonotype was counted only a few times. The V gene is TRBV6-5, the J gene TRBJ1-2; 9 nucleotides align to TRBD1. CDR1 is MNHEY, CDR2 SVGAGI, per germline. The CDR3 has 17 residues. Germline trimming cut 0 bases from V and 8 bases from J; bases unmatched to any gene: 13. Here the CDR3 reads CASSYSNPGQGRGGYTF. The CDR3 nucleotides are TGTGCCAGCAGTTACTCGAACCCCGGACAGGGGCGAGGGGGCTACACCTTC.

This clonotype was detected only a few times. The chain combines TRBV5-5 with TRBJ2-1, with a tentative D call TRBD2 (6 bases). V gave up 3 bases and J gave up 14 bases, with 12 bases separating them. Germline assignment: CDR1 SGHKS and CDR2 YYEKEE (reference sequence). The CDR3 spans 11 residues. CDR3 loop: CASSSTGGKFF. The CDR3 region has the DNA TGTGCCAGCAGCTCAACCGGGGGAAAGTTCTTC.

Only a few counts were recorded for this clonotype. The CDR3 region has the DNA TGTGCCAGCAGCCCGGGGAGGTCCGGGGAGCTGTTTTTT. This encodes CASSPGRSGELFF. This sequence joins TRBV7-2 and TRBJ2-2, with D possibly TRBD2 on 6 matching bases. V lost 5 bases and J lost 6, with 10 bases in between. Germline lookup yields CDR1 SGHTA and CDR2 FQGNSA. This CDR3 comprises 13 residues.

V and J are TRBV7-2 and TRBJ1-1, with D maybe TRBD1 (6 bases). Germline lookup yields CDR1 SGHTA and CDR2 FQGNSA. Trimming pared 0 bases from V and 1 base from J, leaving 12 bases between. The CDR3 loop spans 16 amino acids. The CDR3 bases are TGTGCCAGCAGCTTAGCGCCACAGGGAAAGAACACTGAAGCTTTCTTT. Protein product: CASSLAPQGKNTEAFF. The full variable domain, with the rest looked up from reference TRBV7-2 and TRBJ1-1, is GAGVSQSPSNKVTEKGKDVELRCDPISGHTALYWYRQSLGQGLEFLIYFQGNSAPDKSGLPSDRFSAERTGGSVSTLTIQRTQQEDSAVYLCASSLAPQGKNTEAFFGQGTRLTVV.

The chain is built from TRBV29-1 and TRBJ2-5; 9 positions agree with TRBD2. The CDR3 is made up of 12 amino acids. Germline V gives CDR1 SQVTM, CDR2 ANQGSEA. The V and J ends lost 7 bases and 5 bases, in that order; junction bases with no gene match: 5. For the CDR3, the DNA is TGCAGCGCAAGAGCGGGGGGCGAGACCCAGTACTTC. Its protein product is CSARAGGETQYF.

The chain links TRBV7-9 to TRBJ2-1, with 7 positions matching TRBD2. V shed 6 bases and J 5 bases; nucleotides not matched to a gene: 10. Germline V CDR1 and CDR2: SEHNR, FQNEAQ (reference sequence). CDR3 length equals 15 residues. CDR3 DNA sequence: TGTGCCAGCAGTCCCCGCGGCGGGAGTCACAATGAGCAGTTCTTC. Amino acid sequence: CASSPRGGSHNEQFF.

The chain couples TRBV5-1 to TRBJ1-1, with a weak D call TRBD1 (5 bases). The ends were cut back, 6 bases at V and 0 bases at J, with 18 bases in the middle. This CDR3 region has 16 residues. From germline, CDR1 is SGHRS and CDR2 YFSETQ. CDR3: CASTSDPGTVNTEAFF. CDR3 nucleotide sequence: TGCGCCAGCACTTCCGACCCCGGGACTGTGAACACTGAAGCTTTCTTT.

The chain recombines TRBV10-3 with TRBJ2-7, with D perhaps being TRBD1 or TRBD2 (5 bases each). Germline V CDR1 and CDR2: ENHRY, SYGVKD. The CDR3 consists of 15 residues. Trimming left V 0 bases short and J 2 bases short, with 11 bases between. DNA for the CDR3: TGTGCCATCAGTGAGTCGGGGCGGGCCGCCTACGAGCAGTACTTC. As protein: CAISESGRAAYEQYF.

The CDR3 region has the DNA TGCGCCAGCAAGTGGACTAGTCGGAGCACAGATACGCAGTATTTT. As protein: CASKWTSRSTDTQYF. The chain links TRBV5-1 to TRBJ2-3, with 7 bases aligning to TRBD2. V dropped 6 bases and J dropped 0; count of bases not matched to a gene: 7. The CDR3 runs to 15 residues. Per the germline V gene, CDR1 is SGHRS and CDR2 is YFSETQ. The entire variable domain, with the rest obtained from reference TRBV5-1 and TRBJ2-3, is as follows: KAGVTQTPRYLIKTRGQQVTLSCSPISGHRSVSWYQQTPGQGLQFLFEYFSETQRNKGNFPGRFSGRQFSNSRSEMNVSTLELGDSALYLCASKWTSRSTDTQYFGPGTRLTVL.

This chain joins TRBV9 and TRBJ2-7, with 10 bases aligning to TRBD1. CDR1 and CDR2 (germline): SGDLS, YYNGEE. The CDR3 covers 17 residues. V dropped 0 bases and J dropped 5; count of bases not matched to a gene: 11. CDR3 coding DNA: TGTGCCAGCAGCGTAGATCCGGGGGGACAGGGGTACGACGAGCAGTACTTC. Its translation is CASSVDPGGQGYDEQYF.

The table lists this clonotype with a few counts. V gene TRBV30 combines with J gene TRBJ2-3; possibly TRBD1 for D (6 bases). Trimming pared 7 bases from V and 7 bases from J, leaving 15 bases between. The CDR3 contains 12 residues. CDR1 is GTSNPN, CDR2 SVGIG, per germline (reference sequence). CDR3 in amino acids: CAFGQNMNTQYF. Here the CDR3 DNA reads TGTGCCTTCGGACAGAATATGAATACGCAGTATTTT.